The 25 T cell receptor beta chains given below trace back to one sample, sequenced in a study of blood T cells in healthy people across ages (dated by TCRdb to between 2014 and 2017). Libraries were built with 5' RACE. Instrument used: Illumina HiSeq 2500. A second about 7 to 12 cycle PCR used a sample-barcoded 5' primer and a J-beta primer mix. TCRdb passed the public sequencing reads through fastp at Q25 and MiXCR, retaining productive beta sequences. Records with the same CDR3 protein are collapsed into one entry carrying the most frequent genes and DNA. The sample table holds about 780,000 distinct CDR3 sequences, of which less than 60% were seen once. The ten largest clones capture over 15% of the sample. Sequencing was carried out using blood. The source of these receptors is a man older than 75 in good health.

Only a few counts were recorded for this clonotype. V and J are TRBV6-2 or TRBV6-3 and TRBJ2-7; D may be TRBD1 (5 bases). Trimming took 6 bases from V and 2 from J, leaving 14 bases between them. CDR1 is MNHEY and CDR2 is SVGEGT in the germline V gene. CDR3 size: 14 residues. DNA for the CDR3: TGTGCCAGCAGCCCTCCAAGGGGAACCTACGAGCAGTACTTC. Residues: CASSPPRGTYEQYF.

This clonotype has more than one count but fewer than ten. The chain carries TRBV24-1 and TRBJ1-2; 10 bases align to TRBD1. Trimming cost V 7 bases and J 3 bases; bases outside gene matches: 4. Germline V gene data show CDR1 as KGHDR and CDR2 as SFDVKD. This CDR3 comprises 14 residues. CDR3 region: CATRSTGGDYGYTF. The CDR3 DNA reads TGTGCCACCAGATCGACAGGGGGCGACTATGGCTACACCTTC.

J is TRBJ2-3 and V is TRBV15; D is unclear. V was shortened by 0 bases and J by 3 bases, with 10 bases between the two germline ends. CDR3 length: 15 residues. In germline, CDR1 is LNHNV, CDR2 YYDKDF (reference sequence). The CDR3 coding sequence is TGTGCCACCAGCAGAGATCCCCCCGGGACAGATACGCAGTATTTT. The encoded protein is CATSRDPPGTDTQYF.

J is TRBJ1-1 and V is TRBV7-2; 8 nucleotides agree with TRBD1. This CDR3 is 15 amino acids long. Germline lookup yields CDR1 SGHTA and CDR2 FQGNSA. V trimming: 6 bases; J trimming: 4 bases; junction bases outside the gene matches: 10. The CDR3 is CASREQGRGRTEAFF. The CDR3 nucleotides read TGTGCCAGCAGGGAACAAGGCAGGGGGCGCACTGAAGCTTTCTTT.

This clonotype occurred once. V and J are TRBV20-1 and TRBJ1-5; 7 bases are a match to TRBD1. The germline CDR1 and CDR2 sequences are DFQATT and SNEGSKA (reference sequence). V lost 6 bases and J lost 5; bases outside the gene matches: 16. The CDR3 runs 16 residues. In nucleotides, the CDR3 is TGCAGTGCCAACTCACCCCACGGACAGGAGGATCAGCCCCAGCATTTT. Amino acids: CSANSPHGQEDQPQHF.

As to this clonotype: A much bigger clone sits one base away, suggesting this may be a read error. This chain joins TRBV7-2 and TRBJ2-5; 7 positions match TRBD2. Matching the DNA end better, TRBJ2-1 makes the J call doubtful. This CDR3 contains 16 residues. CDR1 is SGHTA and CDR2 is FQGNSA in the germline V gene. The CDR3 here is CASSLVGGSPQETQFF. The CDR3 bases are TGTGCCAGCAGCTTAGTCGGCGGGAGTCCCCAAGAGACCCAGTTCTTC.

The rearrangement uses TRBV4-3 and TRBJ1-2; D unresolved. Trimming cost V 0 bases and J 6 bases, with 17 bases left between them. There are 16 residues in the CDR3. Germline values: CDR1 LGHNA, CDR2 YSLEER. The CDR3 DNA reads TGCGCCAGCAGCCAAGACATCGGTACCGGGAGGGATGGCTACACCTTC. Translating it yields CASSQDIGTGRDGYTF.

This clonotype was observed at least ten times. The chain is built from TRBV5-1 and TRBJ2-2, with TRBD1 matching over 8 bases. The CDR3 consists of 15 residues. The germline CDR1 and CDR2 sequences are SGHRS and YFSETQ. V lost 4 bases, J lost 0 bases, and 2 bases stayed unmatched. The CDR3 region has the DNA TGCGCCAGCAGCCCAGGGGGCGCGAACACCGGGGAGCTGTTTTTT. It translates to CASSPGGANTGELFF.

V is TRBV5-4 and J is TRBJ1-6; D remains ambiguous. From germline, CDR1 is SGHNT and CDR2 YYREEE (reference sequence). This CDR3 region has 13 residues. V dropped 4 bases and J dropped 7 bases, with 9 bases sitting between them. CDR3 nucleotides: TGTGCCAGCAGCGTGGAGAGAAATTCACCCCTCCACTTT. Translation: CASSVERNSPLHF. Using reference TRBV5-4 and TRBJ1-6 for the parts outside the CDR3, the full variable domain is ETGVTQSPTHLIKTRGQQVTLRCSSQSGHNTVSWYQQALGQGPQFIFQYYREEENGRGNFPPRFSGLQFPNYSSELNVNALELDDSALYLCASSVERNSPLHFGNGTRLTVT.

The CDR3 bases are TGCGCCAGCAGCCAAAATAGCGGGAGAAGTTCCAATGAGCAGTTCTTC. It is translated as CASSQNSGRSSNEQFF. V is TRBV4-1 and J is TRBJ2-1; TRBD2 matches 9 bases. CDR3 length: 16 amino acids. With 2 bases clipped from V and 6 bases from J, the junction kept 8 bases outside the gene matches. From germline, CDR1 is MGHRA and CDR2 YSYEKL.

This clonotype turned up a few times. The chain is built from TRBV7-9 and TRBJ2-7; 9 bases are shared with TRBD1. The germline V gene has CDR1 SEHNR and CDR2 FQNEAQ (reference sequence). This CDR3 has 14 amino acids. J lost 5 bases, V lost 5 bases, and 7 bases had no gene match. CDR3 nucleotide sequence: TGTGCCAGCAGCGCAAGGGACAGGGAGGACGAGCAGTACTTC. Translating it yields CASSARDREDEQYF.

In regard to this clonotype: The junction departs from germline at one end; a sequencing error may be responsible. The chain combines TRBV28 with TRBJ2-2; D gene uncertain. Germline loops: CDR1 MDHEN, CDR2 SYDVKM. This CDR3 comprises 12 residues. CDR3 sequence: CASRRNTAELFF. Written as DNA, the CDR3 is TGTGCCAGCAGGAGAAACACCGCGGAGCTGTTTTTT.

The chain employs TRBV29-1 and TRBJ2-7, with a possible D match to TRBD1 (5 bases). Per the germline V gene, CDR1 is SQVTM and CDR2 is ANQGSEA. The germline V and J ends were trimmed by 4 bases and 3 bases, with 22 bases remaining between them. The CDR3 has 16 amino acids. The CDR3 sequence: CSVGRSDSIRGYEQYF. DNA for the CDR3: TGCAGCGTTGGAAGGAGTGACAGTATAAGGGGCTACGAGCAGTACTTC.

This clonotype occurred many times. The genes are TRBV10-3 and TRBJ2-7, with TRBD2 as a possible D gene (5 bases). CDR1 and CDR2 (germline): ENHRY, SYGVKD. V shed 2 bases and J shed 3 bases, with 8 bases lying between them. The CDR3 is made up of 13 amino acids. The CDR3 here is CAISETGNYEQYF. The CDR3 DNA sequence: TGTGCCATCAGTGAGACGGGAAACTACGAGCAGTACTTC.

The chain uses TRBV5-1 and TRBJ2-6, with D hard to call. V lost 4 bases and J lost 3, with 8 bases in between. The CDR3 totals 14 residues. CDR1 is SGHRS and CDR2 is YFSETQ in the germline V gene. Here the CDR3 reads CASSVRVGANVLTF. The CDR3 DNA reads as TGCGCCAGCAGCGTACGGGTTGGGGCCAACGTCCTGACTTTC. Full variable domain (rest looked up from reference TRBV5-1 and TRBJ2-6): KAGVTQTPRYLIKTRGQQVTLSCSPISGHRSVSWYQQTPGQGLQFLFEYFSETQRNKGNFPGRFSGRQFSNSRSEMNVSTLELGDSALYLCASSVRVGANVLTFGAGSRLTVL.

V is TRBV7-3 and J is TRBJ2-3; D perhaps matches TRBD2 (5 bases). The V end lost 1 base, the J end lost 2 bases, and 10 bases lay between the germline ends. CDR3 length: 15 amino acids. CDR1 is SGHTA, CDR2 FQGTGA, per germline. The CDR3 is CASSLNGNPTDTQYF. In nucleotides, the CDR3 is TGTGCCAGCAGCTTAAACGGGAACCCCACAGATACGCAGTATTTT.

In this sample, this clonotype turned up a few times. The chain joins TRBV15 to TRBJ1-5, with 7 bases that match TRBD1. Germline loops: CDR1 LNHNV, CDR2 YYDKDF (reference sequence). V trimming: 5 bases; J trimming: 3 bases; junction bases outside the gene matches: 4. The CDR3 is 14 amino acids. CDR3 amino acids: CATSDRDLNQPQHF. In DNA, the CDR3 is TGTGCCACCAGCGACAGGGATCTCAATCAGCCCCAGCATTTT.

This clonotype has only a few counts. The CDR3 sequence is CASSYSQGGDVTDTQYF. As DNA, the CDR3 is TGTGCCAGCAGTTACTCCCAGGGAGGGGATGTAACAGATACGCAGTATTTT. V usage is TRBV6-6 and J usage is TRBJ2-3, with 7 bases aligning to TRBD2. CDR3 length: 17 residues. Germline V lookup: CDR1 MNHNY, CDR2 SVGAGI (reference sequence). The V and J ends lost 0 bases and 3 bases, in that order; junction bases with no gene match: 9.

CDR3 protein: CSARRRFSGDTQYF. In nucleotides, the CDR3 is TGCAGTGCCCGAAGGAGGTTTTCTGGAGATACGCAGTATTTT. The chain has TRBV20-1 and TRBJ2-3; the D gene is possibly TRBD2 (5 bases). Trimming removed 6 bases from V and 5 bases from J, with 18 bases in between. Looked up from germline, CDR1 is DFQATT and CDR2 is SNEGSKA (reference sequence). This CDR3 contains 14 residues.

This clonotype showed up just a few times. For the CDR3, the DNA is TGCGCCAGCAGCTTGGGAGGCAGTCCTAGCACAGATACGCAGTATTTT. It codes for CASSLGGSPSTDTQYF. The chain links TRBV5-1 to TRBJ2-3; D gene uncertain. CDR1 is SGHRS, CDR2 YFSETQ, per germline. CDR3 length equals 16 residues. Trimming took 0 bases from V and 0 from J, leaving 11 bases between them.

The CDR3 DNA follows: TGCCAGGCAGGGGCCTACACAGATACGCAGTATTTT. Its protein is CQAGAYTDTQYF. The chain recombines TRBV20-1 with TRBJ2-3; possibly TRBD1 for D (6 bases). The CDR3 spans 12 residues. Germline CDR1 DFQATT, CDR2 SNEGSKA (reference sequence).

The chain employs TRBV12-3 or TRBV12-4 and TRBJ2-3; 10 bases agree with TRBD2. With V trimmed by 6 bases and J by 0 bases, 15 bases remained unmatched. The CDR3 is made up of 19 amino acids. For the CDR3, the DNA is TGTGCCAGCAGCCCTGACGGTCTAGCGGGGGTAGATAGCACAGATACGCAGTATTTT. Translating it yields CASSPDGLAGVDSTDTQYF.

The J gene is TRBJ2-5, the V gene TRBV20-1, with a weak D call TRBD2 (5 bases). V was trimmed by 4 bases and J by 5 bases, leaving 11 bases between them. Germline values: CDR1 DFQATT, CDR2 SNEGSKA (reference sequence). The CDR3 has 12 amino acids. CDR3 nucleotides: TGCAGTGCTATGTTGGGGAGTGAGACCCAGTACTTC. As protein: CSAMLGSETQYF.

This clonotype turned up a few times. The V gene is TRBV29-1, the J gene TRBJ2-1; no reliable D call. CDR3 size: 8 residues. The germline V gene has CDR1 SQVTM and CDR2 ANQGSEA. Trimming removed 8 bases from V and 10 bases from J, with 6 bases in between. The CDR3 bases are TGCAGCCCATACGAGCAGTTCTTC. Amino acid sequence: CSPYEQFF.

As concerns this clonotype: A much bigger clone sits one base away, suggesting this may be a read error. The genes are TRBV7-2 and TRBJ2-3; D remains ambiguous. V lost 7 bases to trimming and J lost 4 bases, with 15 bases between them. Germline loops: CDR1 SGHTA, CDR2 FQGNSA. The CDR3 is 14 amino acids. The CDR3 sequence: CASILDATPDTQYF. Written as DNA, the CDR3 is TGTGCCAGCATCCTGGACGCAACACCAGATACGCAGTATTTT.